The sequence of this T cell receptor beta chain was determined in a study of blood T cell repertoires in COVID-19. Whole-study context: Samples of COVID-19 (acute and convalescent) were obtained from the United States, Italy and Spain. PBMCs, B-cell-depleted T cells, or T cells were the source of the cDNA or gDNA that made up the material.

Original data processing: Amplified reference gene primers provided the basis for estimating nucleated cell counts. Clones were sequenced by immunoSEQ multiplex PCR, and TCRdb holds only the in-frame ones, with some missing. The V and J calls and clone size were taken over from that table, and D and trimming were inferred from the DNA. The sample yields 25,000 to 30,000 clones, around 89% seen once. CDR3 size: 17 residues. V trimming: 0 bases; J trimming: 5 bases; junction bases outside the gene matches: 9. In germline, CDR1 is SGHAT, CDR2 FQNNGV. The sequence came from a man aged 55 to 70 with acute or convalescent COVID-19. What was sequenced was peripheral blood. This chain links TRBV11-2 with TRBJ2-3; 9 bases fit TRBD2. CDR3 loop: CASSLEVGRGGRDTQYF. Here the CDR3 DNA reads TGTGCCAGCAGCTTAGAAGTAGGGCGGGGGGGCCGAGATACGCAGTATTTT.